This TCR beta chain was sequenced in a study of shared clonotypes between healthy human individuals (dated by TCRdb to 2020 to 2022). General notes on the study: The cohort included a few men and a couple of women between 18 and 49 years of age. To estimate repertoire size and how much clonotypes are shared between individuals, the study performed deep sequencing of blood TCR repertoires from a few healthy adults. To increase sequencing depth and limit assay-specific biases, different laboratories used diverse techniques to prepare libraries and sequence TCR repertoires. For each donor, three plates each were used for CD4 naive and CD4 memory, two plates were used for CD8 naive, and one plate was used for CD8 memory. Per donor, leukapheresis produced somewhere between about 0.94 and 10 billion PBMCs.

Broader findings and caveats from the paper: Across four donors, 5% to 6% of naive CD4, more than 3% of naive CD8, about 2.3% of memory CD4, and approximately 0.4% of memory CD8 clonotypes were shared. Larger estimated clonotype richness was generally found for naive subsets than for memory subsets. Based on pairwise subsampling, the degree of clonotype sharing among donors was expected to be affected by sequencing depth. Compared with non-shared clonotypes, clonotypes shared by all four sorted-subset donors had higher generation probabilities. Sampling was limited to blood, and TCR repertoires in tissue likely differ from TCR repertoires in blood. The genetic and exposure-history diversity represented was limited by the small number of donors. Even with the large sequencing depth, rarefaction of the sorted-subset datasets indicated that sequencing was incomplete.

CD8 naive samples were CD45RO-negative cells positively selected for CCR7, giving a CD45RA+CCR7+ population that excluded TemRA cells. Healthy HIV-negative adults with no recently reported acute infections or vaccinations were included as donors. Every donor was a Caucasian adult residing in Nashville, Tennessee, USA. Blood was collected by leukapheresis, and PBMCs were isolated by Ficoll-Histopaque density gradient centrifugation and then cryopreserved in liquid nitrogen vapor phase. Analytical flow cytometry was used to check the purity and quantity of each magnetically sorted T cell population. Each sorted fraction had its genomic DNA isolated and then quantified by UV absorbance on a Nanodrop 2000c. The CDR3 starts with the cysteine, ends with the phenylalanine, and has 16 residues. The retained sequence is limited to the CDR3, 48 bases, with the frame set at the first base. Clipping removes 6 bases from V and 0 bases from J, with 4 as the unmatched junction base count. The germline V gene provides CDR1 MDHEN and CDR2 SYDVKM.

TCR CDR3 regions were amplified from genomic DNA by multiplex PCR using the deep immunoSEQ assay. Genomic DNA extracted from each cell subset was distributed evenly over all wells of several immunoSEQ 96-well plates, and each plate served as one replicate. For sorted subsets, approximately 210 ng of genomic DNA, equivalent to some 30,000 T cell genomes, went into each replicate PCR. The purified libraries were quantified using a Qubit 3.0 fluorometer, sized with a Bioanalyzer 2100, and then quantified again using the KAPA Library Quantification kit. Every immunoSEQ 96-well plate was sequenced on a dedicated single-read 150-cycle Illumina NextSeq 550 flow cell. As for the authors' bioinformatics: The immunoSEQ output contained only junctional sequences without quality scores, so filtering could not match that applied to full-length reads. To assign V/J genes and CDR3, sequences were annotated using PyIR, a Python wrapper for IgBLAST v1.9, with IMGT germline references. Reads with weak V/J assignments (E-value above 1e-6), missing CDR3, stop codons, out-of-frame junctions, or ambiguous translated residues were removed. A V3J clonotype was defined by an identical inferred V gene, J gene, and CDR3 amino acid sequence. The percentage overlap between two repertoires was calculated by dividing the number of shared unique clonotypes by the size of the smaller repertoire. Three approaches were used to assess repertoire richness: RTK rarefaction, the Chao1 estimator, and Recon v2.1 estimates of unobserved clonotypes. For all TCRbeta clonotypes obtained by the gDNA method from four donors, generation probabilities were computed with OLGA. Drawn from immuneACCESS, this table holds only the in-frame rearrangements with V and J called that TCRdb kept. Clones are partly lost; checked studies trace under half to an unresolved V gene and leave the rest unexplained. That table is the source of V, J and clone size, and D and trimming were worked out from the DNA. Recorded for this sample are about 2.2 million clones; 93% of them occurred a single time. 1.5% to 2% of the sample is in the top ten clones.

This clone was detected only once. Its target antigen remains unknown. Per-base qualities were not stored, and no clone one base away is much larger. Other DNA variants within this sample encode the same CDR3. The receptor comes from a man younger than 30 in good health. Some clones in this sample may be carry-over from other donors' samples. The sample consisted of naive CD8+ T cells from PBMCs. This specimen's cell subset or site label, interpreted: CD45RA+CCR7+. This chain joins TRBV28 to TRBJ2-1; 11 bases in the middle match TRBD2. This receptor has the CDR3 CASRQTSGSSYNEQFF. The DNA sequence reads TGTGCCAGCAGGCAAACTAGCGGGAGCTCCTACAATGAGCAGTTCTTC.